The clone carrying this T cell receptor (beta chain) was seen at least ten times. Antigen specificity is unknown. This entry comes from a study of breast tumors, draining lymph nodes, adjacent tissues. The study, taken as a whole, reports: Compared with lymph nodes, tumors were less diverse; compared with nontumor tissue, more.

Germline V gives CDR1 DFQATT, CDR2 SNEGSKA (reference sequence). This CDR3 is 14 amino acids long. With 1 base clipped from V and 3 bases from J, the junction kept 5 bases outside the gene matches. TCRdb reanalysed the multiplex PCR reads using MiXCR and keeps one entry per CDR3 protein. The table has approximately 210,000 distinct CDR3 sequences, under 40% seen once; the top ten hold approximately 4%. Axillary draining lymph nodes of breast cancer patients supplied the node samples. The chain combines TRBV20-1 with TRBJ2-7; 8 bases map to TRBD1. The sample comprised axillary lymph node tissue. This clonotype was sampled from a female donor with breast cancer. Some clones in this sample may be carry-over from other donors' samples. In DNA form, the CDR3 reads TGCAGTGCTAGAGGAGACAGGGGAAGCTACGAGCAGTACTTC. This codes for CSARGDRGSYEQYF.